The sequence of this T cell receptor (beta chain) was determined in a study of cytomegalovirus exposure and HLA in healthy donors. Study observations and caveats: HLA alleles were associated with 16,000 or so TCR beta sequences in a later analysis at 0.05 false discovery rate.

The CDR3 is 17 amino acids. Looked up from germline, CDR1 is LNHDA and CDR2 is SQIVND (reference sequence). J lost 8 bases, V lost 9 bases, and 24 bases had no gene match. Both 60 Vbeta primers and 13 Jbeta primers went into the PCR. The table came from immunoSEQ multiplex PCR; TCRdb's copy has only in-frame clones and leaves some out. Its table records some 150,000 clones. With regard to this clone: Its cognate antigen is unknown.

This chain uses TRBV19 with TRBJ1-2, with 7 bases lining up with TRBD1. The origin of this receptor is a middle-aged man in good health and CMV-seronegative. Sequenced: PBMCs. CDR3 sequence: CASLTTNRDSFGGGYTF. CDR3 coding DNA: TGTGCCAGCTTAACGACTAACCGGGACAGCTTCGGAGGGGGCTACACCTTC.